Described below is a single T cell receptor (beta chain) sequence and its context. Its antigen remains unidentified. These data are taken from a study of T cells in tuberculosis. Study details: CD1B tetramers identified T cells specific for mycobacterial lipid GMM. Study observations and caveats: Selection depended on which cryopreserved specimens were available. Active tuberculosis alpha repertoires lay closer to GMM-specific TCRs than controls'.

The CDR3 spans 16 residues. V was clipped by 6 bases and J by 6 bases; unmatched bases: 14. Germline lookup yields CDR1 ENHRY and CDR2 SYGVKD. Only in-frame clones appear in the TCRdb table, and some are missing; sequencing was by immunoSEQ multiplex PCR. In the table there are about 34,000 clones, roughly 93% of which are singletons. As to time point: new active TB diagnosis, blood taken before or within 7 days of starting treatment. Each donor contributed 90,000 to 100,000 T cells on average, unsorted. The chain employs TRBV10-3 and TRBJ1-2; 9 bases are a match to TRBD1. Sequenced here: PBMCs, sampled at tuberculosis diagnosis. The clonotype comes from an adult with tuberculosis. The CDR3 protein is CAISQQSTGGTDGYTF. CDR3 coding DNA: TGTGCCATCAGCCAGCAATCAACAGGGGGCACCGATGGCTACACCTTC.